This T cell receptor beta chain was recovered during a study of molecular identifiers for immune sequencing clone quantification. On the study more broadly: Four of five splits of RNA from about 20,000 or 100,000 naive CD8 cells were sequenced in replicates. Findings and limits, study-wide: Among about a million naive cells, spiked Jurkat TCR RNA from a single cell was reportedly detectable.

CDR1 SGDLS and CDR2 YYNGEE come from the germline V gene. This CDR3 is 14 amino acids long. The V and J ends lost 4 bases and 4 bases respectively, with 14 bases between them. This clonotype was seen at least ten times. Its specificity is not known. TCRdb re-called the PCR reads through MiXCR, storing one row per CDR3 protein. Of about 640,000 distinct CDR3 sequences listed, around 20% were seen once; the top ten hold roughly 0.85%. Sorting was used to obtain naive CD8 T cells (CD8+CD4-CCR7+CD45RA+). This chain uses TRBV9 with TRBJ1-1; D not certain. The sample consisted of naive CD8+ T cells from blood, with Jurkat cell RNA spiked in. Noted subset: FACS-sorted CD8+CD4-CCR7+CD45RA+ naive T cells. The clonotype was recovered from a human donor in good health. Some libraries in this study had Jurkat cell RNA spiked in. CDR3 region: CASSPLVGSTEAFF. As DNA, the CDR3 is TGTGCCAGCAGCCCCCTCGTGGGGAGCACTGAAGCTTTCTTT.